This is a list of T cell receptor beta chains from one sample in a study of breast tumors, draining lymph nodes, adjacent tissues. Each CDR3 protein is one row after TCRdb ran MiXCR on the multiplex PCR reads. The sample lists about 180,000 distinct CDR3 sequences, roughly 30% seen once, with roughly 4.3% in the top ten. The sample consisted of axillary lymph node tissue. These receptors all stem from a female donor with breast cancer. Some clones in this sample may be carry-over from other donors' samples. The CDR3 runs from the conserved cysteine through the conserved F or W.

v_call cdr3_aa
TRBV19 CASRYRGMSSYNEQFF
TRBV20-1 CSAEGGSVSYEQYF
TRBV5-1 CASSFDGMNQETQYF
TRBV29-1 CSVRPNREGYTF
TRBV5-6 CASSSDRGQPQHF
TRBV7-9 CASSFYICSASLQHYGYTF
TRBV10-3 CATGAVEADTQYF
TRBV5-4 CASSPGGANYGYTF
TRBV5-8 CASSLALAGRQPQHF
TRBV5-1 CASALGRQTGLVKQYF
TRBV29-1 CSVALTLSSYNEQSF
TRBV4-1 CASSQDVAGRFNGELFF
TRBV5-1 CASSTGTALNYGYTF
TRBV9 CASSAGTANSPLHF
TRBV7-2 CASSSQQGYTGGVGDTQYF
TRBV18 CASSFTGADEQYF
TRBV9 CASSVGGSPGEQYF
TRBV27 CASSLKSGRETQYF
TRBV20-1 CSALAGTNTGELFF
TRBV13 CASSLGGQVDTEAFF
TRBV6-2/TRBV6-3 CASRPGLAIYEQYF
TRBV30 CAWSVGGRYGYTF
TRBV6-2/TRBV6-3 CASSYSGANVLTF
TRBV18 CASSPGTSGGLYEQYF
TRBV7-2 CASSQRVGGVEKLFF
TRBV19 CASSTRPLASSGTDTQYF
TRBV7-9 CASSFGRLAGVYTGELFF
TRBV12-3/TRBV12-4 CASSLGTYTQYF
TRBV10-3 CAIRHGTGYGYTFGSGTDTQYF
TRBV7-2 CASSLGPGHPNYGYTF
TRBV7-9 CASSSNYEQYF
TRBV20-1 CSVPGEGRTEAFF
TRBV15 CATSSTQGFHNQPQHF
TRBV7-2 CASSPGQANYGYTF
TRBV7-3 CASSSKLVNEQFF
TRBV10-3 CAITPSRDRATYEQYF
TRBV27 CASSLYRSATNEKLFF
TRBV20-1 CSARDNWRGEQYF
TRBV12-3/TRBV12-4 CASSFQGRTSPLHF
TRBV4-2 CASSQVSEGGTEAFF
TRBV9 CASSVDAGGAGDTQYF
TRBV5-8 CASSFWVAYNEQFF
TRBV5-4 CASSLGESEQYF
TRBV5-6 CASSLAYTSGSVKETQYF
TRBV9 CASSSRQSHSGNTIYF
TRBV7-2 CASSLEPGTRASYEQYF